This TCR beta chain is drawn from a study of blood T cell repertoires in COVID-19. Data came from immunoSEQ multiplex PCR; TCRdb stores just in-frame clones and leaves some out. Of roughly 410,000 clones detected, more than 70% appear once; the ten largest clones hold roughly 2.1%. This clone was seen more than once but under ten times. Sequencing was performed on peripheral blood. The sequence derives from an older woman with COVID-19, enrolled during active disease.

The CDR3 region is CASSISSGGPRITDTQYF. CDR3 in DNA: TGTGCCAGTAGCATATCTAGCGGGGGACCCCGGATCACAGATACGCAGTATTTT. The chain is built from TRBV19 and TRBJ2-3; 10 bases map to TRBD2. Trimming removed 6 bases from V and 2 bases from J; junction bases left unmatched: 14. This CDR3 comprises 18 residues. CDR1 and CDR2 (germline): LNHDA, SQIVND (reference sequence).